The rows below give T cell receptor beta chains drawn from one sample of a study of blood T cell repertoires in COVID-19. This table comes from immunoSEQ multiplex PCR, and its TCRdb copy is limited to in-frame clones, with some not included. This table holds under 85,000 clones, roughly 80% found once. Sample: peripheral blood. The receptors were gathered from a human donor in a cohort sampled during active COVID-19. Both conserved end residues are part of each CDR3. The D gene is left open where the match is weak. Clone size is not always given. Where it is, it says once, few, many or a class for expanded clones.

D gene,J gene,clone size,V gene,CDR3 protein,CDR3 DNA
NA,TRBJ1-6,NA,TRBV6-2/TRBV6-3,CASSSGQTNNSPLHF,TGTGCCAGCAGCTCCGGACAGACGAATAATTCACCCCTCCACTTT
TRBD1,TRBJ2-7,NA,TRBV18,CASSPGDSSYEQYF,TGTGCCAGCTCACCAGGGGACAGCTCCTACGAGCAGTACTTC
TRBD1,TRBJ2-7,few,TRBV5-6,CASSPTGGGSEQYF,TGTGCCAGCAGCCCTACAGGGGGCGGTTCCGAGCAGTACTTC
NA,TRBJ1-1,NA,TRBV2,CASSAVEGEGTEAFF,TGTGCCAGCAGTGCAGTGGAAGGGGAGGGCACTGAAGCTTTCTTT
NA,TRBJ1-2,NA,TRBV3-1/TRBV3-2,CASSQDPGLYGYTF,TGTGCCAGCAGCCAAGACCCGGGACTCTATGGCTACACCTTC
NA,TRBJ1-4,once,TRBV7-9,CASSLVAGVNEKLFF,TGTGCCAGCAGCTTAGTGGCCGGGGTTAATGAAAAACTGTTTTTT
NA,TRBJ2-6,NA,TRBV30,CAWSVRPGLGSGANVLTF,TGTGCCTGGAGTGTACGTCCCGGACTTGGCTCTGGGGCCAACGTCCTGACTTTC
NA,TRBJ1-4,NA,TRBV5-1,CASSWPSGGREKLFF,TGCGCCAGCAGCTGGCCGTCGGGGGGACGGGAAAAACTGTTTTTT
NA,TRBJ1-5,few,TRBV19,CASSMGRNNQPQHF,TGTGCCAGTAGTATGGGCAGGAACAATCAGCCCCAGCATTTT
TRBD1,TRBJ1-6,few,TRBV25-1,CASRQTGDNSPLHF,TGTGCCAGCAGACAGACAGGGGATAATTCACCCCTCCACTTT
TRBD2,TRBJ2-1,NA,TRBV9,CASSVGGAYNEQFF,TGTGCCAGCAGCGTTGGGGGGGCCTACAATGAGCAGTTCTTC
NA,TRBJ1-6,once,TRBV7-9,CASSFEGGNSPLHF,TGTGCCAGCAGCTTCGAGGGCGGTAATTCACCCCTCCACTTT
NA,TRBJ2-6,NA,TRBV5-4,CASSPVQGTGANVLTF,TGTGCCAGCAGCCCGGTCCAGGGAACTGGGGCCAACGTCCTGACTTTC
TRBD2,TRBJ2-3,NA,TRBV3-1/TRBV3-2,CASSAELAGNTDTQYF,TGTGCCAGCAGCGCCGAACTAGCGGGGAACACAGATACGCAGTATTTT
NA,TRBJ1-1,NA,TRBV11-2,CASSFLGVNTEAFF,TGTGCCAGCAGCTTCCTAGGAGTTAACACTGAAGCTTTCTTT
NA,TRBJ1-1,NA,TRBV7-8,CASSLEGKGVNTEAFF,TGTGCCAGCAGCTTAGAGGGCAAAGGGGTGAACACTGAAGCTTTCTTT
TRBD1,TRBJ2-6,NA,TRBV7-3,CASSLWHRGSGANVLTF,TGTGCCAGCAGCTTATGGCACAGGGGCTCTGGGGCCAACGTCCTGACTTTC
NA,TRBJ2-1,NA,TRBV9,CASAGSRYNEQFF,TGTGCCAGCGCAGGGTCCAGGTACAATGAGCAGTTCTTC
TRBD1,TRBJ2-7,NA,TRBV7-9,CASSSQGDPPYEQYF,TGTGCCAGCAGCTCACAGGGGGATCCCCCCTACGAGCAGTACTTC
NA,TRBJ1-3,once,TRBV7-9,CASSFGQASSGNTIYF,TGTGCCAGCAGCTTTGGGCAGGCAAGCTCTGGAAACACCATATATTTT
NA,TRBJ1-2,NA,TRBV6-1,CASSEGSFGGALRGYTF,TGTGCCAGCAGTGAAGGTTCCTTCGGAGGGGCACTAAGGGGCTACACCTTC
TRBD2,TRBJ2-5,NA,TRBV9,CASSPDGTSGFETQYF,TGTGCCAGCAGCCCCGACGGGACTAGCGGCTTCGAGACCCAGTACTTC
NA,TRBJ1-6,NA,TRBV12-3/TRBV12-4,CASSRNRVSPLHF,TGTGCCAGCAGTCGGAACAGGGTATCACCCCTCCACTTT
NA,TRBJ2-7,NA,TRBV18,CASSPSALGEQYF,TGTGCCAGCTCACCATCTGCGCTCGGCGAGCAGTACTTC
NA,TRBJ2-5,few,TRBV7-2,CASSSRIGETQYF,TGTGCCAGCAGCTCGCGGATTGGAGAGACCCAGTACTTC
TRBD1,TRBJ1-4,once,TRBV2,CASSFLTGVDEKLFF,TGTGCCAGCAGTTTCCTTACAGGGGTGGATGAAAAACTGTTTTTT
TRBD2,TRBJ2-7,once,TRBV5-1,CASSPRGVLTDYEQYF,TGCGCCAGCAGCCCCCGGGGGGTCCTCACTGACTACGAGCAGTACTTC
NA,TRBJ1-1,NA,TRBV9,CASSVVDRNTEAFF,TGTGCCAGCAGCGTAGTAGACAGGAACACTGAAGCTTTCTTT
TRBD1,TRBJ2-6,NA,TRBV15,CATSRGQGKNWGWVGANVLTF,TGTGCCACCAGCAGGGGACAGGGGAAAAATTGGGGTTGGGTCGGGGCCAACGTCCTGACTTTC
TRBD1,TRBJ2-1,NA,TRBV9,CASSEGQGNEQFF,TGTGCCAGCAGCGAGGGACAGGGCAATGAGCAGTTCTTC
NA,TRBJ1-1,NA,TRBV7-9,CASSGGGVEAFF,TGTGCCAGCAGCGGGGGCGGAGTTGAAGCTTTCTTT
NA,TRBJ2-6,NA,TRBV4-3,CASSLDSRSGANVLTF,TGCGCCAGCAGCCTGGACAGCCGCTCTGGGGCCAACGTCCTGACTTTC
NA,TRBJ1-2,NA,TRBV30,CAWSVRGFQYGYTF,TGTGCCTGGAGTGTACGGGGGTTTCAGTATGGCTACACCTTC
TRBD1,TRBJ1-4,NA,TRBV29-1,CSGGTGSTNEKLFF,TGCAGCGGCGGGACAGGCTCAACTAATGAAAAACTGTTTTTT
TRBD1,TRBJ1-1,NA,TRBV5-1,CASSSLGTANTEAFF,TGCGCCAGCAGCTCGTTGGGGACAGCGAACACTGAAGCTTTCTTT
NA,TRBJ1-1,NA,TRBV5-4,CASSSQDREAFF,TGTGCCAGCAGCTCTCAAGACAGGGAAGCTTTCTTT
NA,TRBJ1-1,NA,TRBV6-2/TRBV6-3,CASSRLSSEYTEAFF,TGTGCCAGCAGCCGTTTAAGTAGTGAGTACACTGAAGCTTTCTTT
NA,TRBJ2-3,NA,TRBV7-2,CASSQVASSTDTQYF,TGTGCCAGCAGCCAAGTAGCGTCTAGCACAGATACGCAGTATTTT
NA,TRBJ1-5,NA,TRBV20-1,CSASVLGVEQPQHF,TGCAGTGCTAGTGTCCTAGGGGTAGAACAGCCCCAGCATTTT
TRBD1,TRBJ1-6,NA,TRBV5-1,CASSWGQSSYNSPLHF,TGCGCCAGCAGCTGGGGACAGAGCTCCTATAATTCACCCCTCCACTTT
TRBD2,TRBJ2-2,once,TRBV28,CASSFSRLAGDTGELFF,TGTGCCAGCAGTTTTTCCAGACTAGCGGGGGACACCGGGGAGCTGTTTTTT
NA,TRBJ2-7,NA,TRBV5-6,CASSIRAGASLVQYF,TGTGCCAGCAGCATCAGGGCAGGGGCCTCATTAGTGCAGTACTTC
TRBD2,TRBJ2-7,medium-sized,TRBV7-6,CASSLGIAGGSYEQYF,TGTGCCAGCAGCTTAGGGATAGCGGGGGGATCATACGAGCAGTACTTC
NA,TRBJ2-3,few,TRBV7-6,CASSFSGGTQYF,TGTGCCAGCAGCTTCAGCGGAGGTACGCAGTATTTT
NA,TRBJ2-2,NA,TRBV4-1,CASISGEDTGELFF,TGCGCCAGCATTTCGGGGGAAGACACCGGGGAGCTGTTTTTT
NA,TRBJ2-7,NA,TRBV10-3,CAISARGYEQYF,TGTGCCATCAGTGCTCGAGGCTACGAGCAGTACTTC
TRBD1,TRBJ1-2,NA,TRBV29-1,CSVRRQGGGYTF,TGCAGCGTTAGAAGACAGGGAGGAGGCTACACCTTC
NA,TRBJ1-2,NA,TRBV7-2,CASSPRAGGKLNYGYTF,TGTGCCAGCAGCCCCAGAGCGGGGGGGAAATTAAACTATGGCTACACCTTC
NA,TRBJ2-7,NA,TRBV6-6,CASSYHQGYEQYF,TGTGCCAGCAGTTATCATCAGGGCTACGAGCAGTACTTC
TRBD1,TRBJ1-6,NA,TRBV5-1,CASSPGQGTRSYNSPLHF,TGCGCCAGCAGCCCTGGACAGGGGACCCGGTCCTATAATTCACCCCTCCACTTT
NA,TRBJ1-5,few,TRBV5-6,CASSSRGRGQPQHF,TGTGCCAGCAGCTCCAGGGGCAGGGGTCAGCCCCAGCATTTT
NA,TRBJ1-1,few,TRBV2,CASRQSPAEAFF,TGTGCCAGCAGACAGAGCCCCGCTGAAGCTTTCTTT
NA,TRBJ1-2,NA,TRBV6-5,CASSWVGEGYGYTF,TGTGCCAGCAGCTGGGTGGGGGAGGGCTATGGCTACACCTTC
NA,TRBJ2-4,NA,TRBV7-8,CASSLSGILAKNIQYF,TGTGCCAGCAGCTTATCGGGTATACTAGCCAAAAACATTCAGTACTTC
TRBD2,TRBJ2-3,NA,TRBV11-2,CASSLILGGGLNTQYF,TGTGCCAGCAGCTTAATTCTCGGGGGGGGCCTAAATACGCAGTATTTT